One and the same sample provided the 20 T cell receptor beta chains below, sequenced in a study of graft-versus-host responses after intestinal transplantation. Assay: immunoSEQ multiplex PCR; the TCRdb copy retains only in-frame clones and omits some. Here the sample spans just under 100,000 clones, approximately 90% being singletons. The sequences come from PBMCs, collected 450 to 480 days after intestinal transplant. The source is a human patient who received an intestinal transplant, so some T cells may come from the graft donor.

V usage is TRBV19 and J usage is TRBJ1-1, with a weak D call TRBD1 (6 bases). The CDR3 contains 13 residues. With 5 bases removed from V and 6 bases from J, the gap between germline ends came to 13 bases. CDR1 and CDR2 (germline): LNHDA, SQIVND (reference sequence). CDR3 sequence (DNA): TGTGCCAGTAGTCCGACGGGGGGCGCTGAAGCTTTCTTT. This translates into CASSPTGGAEAFF.

The rearrangement uses TRBV5-1 and TRBJ2-3; 7 positions match TRBD1. Trimming at V came to 4 bases and at J to 7 bases, leaving 3 bases not matched to a gene. Germline values: CDR1 SGHRS, CDR2 YFSETQ. The CDR3 is made up of 12 amino acids. CDR3 in DNA: TGCGCCAGCAGCGGGGACAGATATACGCAGTATTTT. Protein product: CASSGDRYTQYF.

The sample holds one count of this clone. This chain uses TRBV27 with TRBJ2-3, with 9 positions matching TRBD2. From germline, CDR1 is MNHEY and CDR2 SMNVEV (reference sequence). This CDR3 contains 15 residues. V shed 3 bases and J 4 bases; nucleotides not matched to a gene: 5. CDR3 sequence: CASSLGTSIADTQYF. The CDR3 DNA reads TGTGCCAGCAGTTTGGGGACTAGCATCGCAGATACGCAGTATTTT.

This chain uses TRBV6-5 with TRBJ2-2; weak D call: TRBD1 (5 bases). The germline V and J ends were trimmed by 1 base and 6 bases, with 15 bases remaining between them. CDR3 length: 16 residues. Germline V gene lookup returns CDR1 MNHEY and CDR2 SVGAGI. The CDR3: CASSYWQGGTAGELFF. The CDR3 DNA follows: TGTGCCAGCAGTTACTGGCAGGGTGGAACTGCCGGGGAGCTGTTTTTT.

About this clone itself: The same CDR3 also results from other DNA sequences found in this sample. This rearrangement joins TRBV9 to TRBJ2-1; 7 positions agree with TRBD1. CDR1 and CDR2 (germline): SGDLS, YYNGEE. The CDR3 loop spans 12 amino acids. Trimming removed 2 bases from V and 7 bases from J; junction bases left unmatched: 0. The CDR3 region is CASSVTGNEQFF. Written as DNA, the CDR3 is TGTGCCAGCAGCGTGACAGGGAATGAGCAGTTCTTC.

V is TRBV7-9 and J is TRBJ1-6; TRBD1 agrees at 9 bases. J gave up 0 bases and V 5 bases, and 8 bases lay outside the gene matches. The CDR3 consists of 18 residues. Per germline, CDR1 SEHNR and CDR2 FQNEAQ (reference sequence). The CDR3 loop reads CASSAGQGGSSYNSPLHF. As DNA, the CDR3 is TGTGCCAGCAGCGCGGGACAGGGTGGAAGCTCCTATAATTCACCCCTCCACTTT.

CDR3 in DNA: TGTGCCAGCAGTGATTATAATTCACCCCTCCACTTT. Residues: CASSDYNSPLHF. The chain has TRBV6-1 and TRBJ1-6; D gene unclear. V lost 3 bases and J lost 4, with 1 base in between. CDR1 and CDR2 from the germline V gene are MNHNS and SASEGT. The CDR3 totals 12 residues.

The rearrangement uses TRBV19 and TRBJ2-7; D may be TRBD1 (7 bases). This CDR3 contains 19 residues. The V gene's germline CDR1 is LNHDA and CDR2 SQIVND (reference sequence). With 4 bases removed from V and 3 bases from J, the gap between germline ends came to 28 bases. The CDR3 DNA sequence: TGTGCCAGTAGTAAGCAAAAAACGGGAGCCGGGACAGCCGTCTACGAGCAGTACTTC. Protein product: CASSKQKTGAGTAVYEQYF.

The genes are TRBV2 and TRBJ2-7; 8 nucleotides agree with TRBD2. The germline V gene has CDR1 SNHLY and CDR2 FYNNEI. J was trimmed by 0 bases and V by 6 bases; bases with no gene match: 10. This CDR3 has 16 amino acids. The CDR3 DNA reads as TGTGCCAGCAGCAAATTACTAGCGGTTCCCTCCTACGAGCAGTACTTC. Translation: CASSKLLAVPSYEQYF. The complete variable domain, with remaining parts taken from reference TRBV2 and TRBJ2-7, reads EPEVTQTPSHQVTQMGQEVILRCVPISNHLYFYWYRQILGQKVEFLVSFYNNEISEKSEIFDDQFSVERPDGSNFTLKIRSTKLEDSAMYFCASSKLLAVPSYEQYFGPGTRLTVT.

Worth noting for this clone: One junction end does not reproduce the germline sequence, and a read error may be involved. This chain links TRBV7-7 with TRBJ2-2; D gene ambiguous. Germline V gene lookup returns CDR1 SSHAT and CDR2 FNYEAQ (reference sequence). The CDR3 runs to 14 residues. CDR3 in DNA: TGTGCTAGCAGCTTAGGGCTCCTCACCGGGGAGCTGTTTTTT. This translates into CASSLGLLTGELFF. The full variable domain, in which reference TRBV7-7 and TRBJ2-2 provide the parts outside the CDR3, is GAGVSQSPRYKVTKRGQDVTLRCDPISSHATLYWYQQALGQGPEFLTYFNYEAQPDKSGLPSDRFSAERPEGSISTLTIQRTEQRDSAMYRCASSLGLLTGELFFGEGSRLTVL.

This rearrangement joins TRBV6-1 to TRBJ2-5; 8 bases match TRBD2. The CDR3 consists of 15 residues. V gave up 2 bases and J gave up 5 bases; unmatched junction bases: 7. Germline-derived CDR1 and CDR2 are MNHNS and SASEGT. This CDR3 is CASSEWAQRGETQYF. The CDR3 DNA reads as TGTGCCAGCAGTGAATGGGCCCAGCGGGGGGAGACCCAGTACTTC.

The V call is TRBV2, the J call TRBJ2-2, with TRBD1 matching over 7 bases. The CDR3 length is 14 residues. Germline loops: CDR1 SNHLY, CDR2 FYNNEI. With V trimmed by 10 bases and J by 4 bases, 9 bases remained unmatched. CDR3 protein: CAKDRRGSTGELFF. The CDR3 nucleotides are TGTGCCAAGGACAGGCGCGGGTCCACCGGGGAGCTGTTTTTT.

The chain combines TRBV10-1 with TRBJ1-3; D not certain. The V end was cut by 9 bases, the J end by 0 bases, with 9 bases between. From germline, CDR1 is WNHNN and CDR2 SYGVQD (reference sequence). The CDR3 totals 13 residues. This chain's CDR3 is CAREQSSGNTIYF. The CDR3 bases are TGCGCCAGAGAACAGAGCTCTGGAAACACCATATATTTT.

This clone was seen just once. The rearrangement joins TRBV5-6 to TRBJ2-7; D perhaps matches TRBD2 (5 bases). CDR1 is SGHDT, CDR2 YYEEEE, per germline. This CDR3 region has 14 residues. The germline V and J ends were trimmed by 2 bases and 5 bases, with 14 bases remaining between them. The CDR3 region is CASSLGGSFHEQYF. The CDR3 DNA sequence: TGTGCCAGCAGCTTAGGAGGTAGCTTCCACGAGCAGTACTTC.

This rearrangement joins TRBV27 to TRBJ1-5, with unresolved D. This CDR3 has 12 residues. Germline V lookup: CDR1 MNHEY, CDR2 SMNVEV (reference sequence). Deletions cut 8 bases from V and 6 bases from J, with 11 bases between. The CDR3 protein is CASWRPGQPQHF. The CDR3 DNA reads as TGTGCCAGCTGGCGGCCAGGTCAGCCCCAGCATTTT.

This chain connects TRBV25-1 to TRBJ2-2, with a weak D call TRBD2 (5 bases). The CDR3 is 15 amino acids. Deletions cut 4 bases from V and 5 bases from J, with 14 bases between. Germline-derived CDR1 and CDR2 are MGHDK and SYGVNS. The CDR3 spells CASSVGGSWTGELFF. The CDR3 DNA is TGTGCCAGCAGTGTGGGCGGGTCGTGGACCGGGGAGCTGTTTTTT.

The V call is TRBV6-5, the J call TRBJ1-2; D is ambiguous. Trimming removed 0 bases from V and 0 bases from J, with 11 bases in between. Per the germline V gene, CDR1 is MNHEY and CDR2 is SVGAGI. The CDR3 covers 16 residues. The CDR3 is CASSYSAGLTNYGYTF. CDR3 DNA sequence: TGTGCCAGCAGTTACTCGGCTGGGCTTACTAACTATGGCTACACCTTC.

This chain links TRBV7-2 with TRBJ2-5, with 10 bases that match TRBD2. Per germline, CDR1 SGHTA and CDR2 FQGNSA. CDR3 length: 15 amino acids. Trimming at V came to 2 bases and at J to 7 bases, leaving 7 bases not matched to a gene. The CDR3 protein is CASSLLAGAGGTQYF. In DNA, the CDR3 is TGTGCCAGCAGCTTACTAGCGGGGGCCGGGGGGACCCAGTACTTC.

The rearrangement joins TRBV6-1 to TRBJ2-1; 7 positions match TRBD2. The length of the CDR3 is 14 residues. Germline V gene sequence: CDR1 MNHNS, CDR2 SASEGT. V trimming: 6 bases; J trimming: 8 bases; junction bases outside the gene matches: 10. CDR3 nucleotides: TGTGCCAGCAGCCCAATGGGAGGGAACCATGAGCAGTTCTTC. It encodes CASSPMGGNHEQFF.

This sequence joins TRBV7-9 and TRBJ1-2, with TRBD1 matching over 7 bases. The CDR3 spans 14 residues. From germline, CDR1 is SEHNR and CDR2 FQNEAQ (reference sequence). The ends lost 5 bases at V and 5 bases at J; junction bases unmatched: 8. CDR3 loop: CASSLPGTEYGYTF. The CDR3, as DNA: TGTGCCAGCAGCCTCCCCGGGACAGAATATGGCTACACCTTC.